This entry lists 17 T cell receptor beta chains sequenced from one sample in a study of cytotoxic CD8 clonotypes in ibrutinib-treated CLL. Produced via immunoSEQ multiplex PCR; TCRdb's table is partial and in-frame only. The sample yields about 200,000 clones, around three quarters seen once. Sample: PBMCs, taken after 24 months of ibrutinib treatment. These receptors originate from a human donor with chronic lymphocytic leukemia.

The chain is built from TRBV4-3 and TRBJ2-7; D gene unclear. The CDR3 totals 13 residues. Germline CDR1 LGHNA, CDR2 YSLEER. Trimming left V 0 bases short and J 6 bases short, with 9 bases between. The CDR3 loop reads CASSQDGVAEQYF. CDR3 bases: TGCGCCAGCAGCCAAGATGGGGTTGCCGAGCAGTACTTC.

The rearrangement joins TRBV4-2 to TRBJ2-2; 9 positions match TRBD2. Germline CDR1 is LGHNA and CDR2 is YNFKEQ. CDR3 length equals 18 residues. J lost 2 bases, V lost 3 bases, and 10 bases had no gene match. CDR3 nucleotide sequence: TGTGCCAGCAGCCATAAACTCGCGGGAGGGTCCAACACCGGGGAGCTGTTTTTT. Protein product: CASSHKLAGGSNTGELFF.

There are a few counts of this clone. V is TRBV5-1 and J is TRBJ1-5; D unresolved. This CDR3 region has 13 residues. The V gene lost 1 base and the J gene lost 5 bases, with 7 bases spanning the gap. Per the germline V gene, CDR1 is SGHRS and CDR2 is YFSETQ. In DNA, the CDR3 is TGCGCCAGCAGCTTGATTCCCGATCAGCCCCAGCATTTT. Its protein is CASSLIPDQPQHF.

The chain joins TRBV27 to TRBJ1-2; 8 bases line up with TRBD1. Germline CDR1 reads MNHEY; CDR2 reads SMNVEV (reference sequence). The trim removed 6 bases at V and 6 bases at J, leaving 21 bases unmatched. The CDR3 extends over 18 amino acids. The CDR3 sequence: CASRDMEDRGLPLDGYTF. The CDR3 DNA reads as TGTGCCAGCAGGGACATGGAAGACAGGGGACTCCCCCTCGATGGCTACACCTTC.

J is TRBJ1-2 and V is TRBV4-1; 7 bases are shared with TRBD1. CDR3 size: 14 residues. The V gene's germline CDR1 is MGHRA and CDR2 YSYEKL. Germline trimming cut 3 bases from V and 1 base from J; bases unmatched to any gene: 2. Here the CDR3 DNA reads TGCGCCAGCAGCCAGCACAGGGGTAACTATGGCTACACCTTC. It codes for CASSQHRGNYGYTF.

This clone has just a few counts. The rearrangement links TRBV27 to TRBJ2-5; D call uncertain. The CDR3 runs to 13 residues. V lost 2 bases and J lost 2, with 6 bases in between. Germline assignment: CDR1 MNHEY and CDR2 SMNVEV (reference sequence). CDR3: CASSLNRQETQYF. CDR3 nucleotides: TGTGCCAGCAGTTTAAACAGACAAGAGACCCAGTACTTC.

V gene TRBV15 combines with J gene TRBJ2-1; TRBD2 is a possible D gene (5 bases). Germline V gene data show CDR1 as LNHNV and CDR2 as YYDKDF (reference sequence). The length of the CDR3 is 15 residues. V was cut by 0 bases and J by 4 bases, with 10 bases left in between. CDR3 region: CATSRDRGEYNEQFF. CDR3 nucleotides: TGTGCCACCAGCAGAGATCGGGGAGAGTACAATGAGCAGTTCTTC.

This clone was detected a few times. V and J are TRBV7-8 and TRBJ2-2, with 10 bases identical to TRBD1. The CDR3 runs to 14 residues. Germline values: CDR1 SGHVS, CDR2 FQNEAQ. After removal of 6 bases from V and 4 bases from J, the junction contained 2 bases not matched to a gene. In nucleotides, the CDR3 is TGTGCCAGCAGAAGGACAGGGGGCACCGGGGAGCTGTTTTTT. Translating it yields CASRRTGGTGELFF. Drawing the rest from reference TRBV7-8 and TRBJ2-2, the complete variable domain is GAGVSQSPRYKVAKRGQDVALRCDPISGHVSLFWYQQALGQGPEFLTYFQNEAQLDKSGLPSDRFFAERPEGSVSTLKIQRTQQEDSAVYLCASRRTGGTGELFFGEGSRLTVL.

The chain recombines TRBV4-1 with TRBJ2-1; D ambiguous. The ends were cut back, 7 bases at V and 0 bases at J, with 13 bases in the middle. CDR3 length: 15 amino acids. The germline V gene has CDR1 MGHRA and CDR2 YSYEKL. Here the CDR3 reads CASKSDLSSYNEQFF. CDR3 in DNA: TGCGCCAGCAAGTCCGACCTGAGCTCCTACAATGAGCAGTTCTTC.

This clone was observed a few times. This sequence joins TRBV14 and TRBJ2-7; no firm D call. V lost 3 bases, J lost 4 bases, and 7 bases lay in between. CDR3 length: 12 residues. CDR1 and CDR2 from the germline V gene are SGHDN and FVKESK. The CDR3 DNA follows: TGTGCCAGCAGCCACGCAAAATACGAGCAGTACTTC. Protein product: CASSHAKYEQYF.

The rearrangement uses TRBV5-1 and TRBJ2-3; 9 nucleotides match TRBD1. Germline CDR1 reads SGHRS; CDR2 reads YFSETQ. The CDR3 loop spans 17 amino acids. Trimming at V came to 3 bases and at J to 0 bases, leaving 8 bases not matched to a gene. The CDR3 sequence is CASSSLGTGPSTDTQYF. As DNA, the CDR3 is TGCGCCAGCAGCTCTCTAGGGACAGGGCCTAGCACAGATACGCAGTATTTT.

This clone was seen repeatedly, ten times or more. The CDR3 sequence: CASSRPGGEQFF. For the CDR3, the DNA is TGTGCCAGCAGCCGACCGGGTGGTGAGCAGTTCTTC. This sequence joins TRBV6-6 and TRBJ2-1; D gene unclear. The CDR3 spans 12 residues. The V end lost 6 bases, the J end lost 9 bases, and 12 bases lay between the germline ends. Germline V gene sequence: CDR1 MNHNY, CDR2 SVGAGI (reference sequence).

This clone has just a few counts. CDR3 nucleotides: TGCGCCAGCAGCCAAACTAGCGGGACCTACAATGAGCAGTTCTTC. As protein: CASSQTSGTYNEQFF. This chain connects TRBV5-1 to TRBJ2-1; TRBD2 matches at 10 bases. The trim removed 4 bases at V and 2 bases at J, leaving 3 bases unmatched. There are 15 residues in the CDR3. Germline V lookup: CDR1 SGHRS, CDR2 YFSETQ.

The J gene is TRBJ1-4, the V gene TRBV18; TRBD1 agrees at 7 bases. Germline trimming cut 9 bases from V and 7 bases from J; bases unmatched to any gene: 8. Germline V gene lookup returns CDR1 KGHSH and CDR2 LQKENI. CDR3 length: 13 residues. The CDR3: CASDRERGEKLFF. The CDR3 nucleotides are TGTGCCAGTGACAGGGAACGCGGTGAAAAACTGTTTTTT.

The chain couples TRBV5-1 to TRBJ2-5, with D possibly being TRBD1 (5 bases). This CDR3 spans 16 amino acids. Trimming stripped 3 bases from V and 3 bases from J, with 18 bases between. Germline V lookup: CDR1 SGHRS, CDR2 YFSETQ. Here the CDR3 DNA reads TGCGCCAGCAGCTCCCCTCAGGGATTGAGGAAAGAGACCCAGTACTTC. Residues: CASSSPQGLRKETQYF. Supplemented by reference TRBV5-1 and TRBJ2-5, the full variable domain reads KAGVTQTPRYLIKTRGQQVTLSCSPISGHRSVSWYQQTPGQGLQFLFEYFSETQRNKGNFPGRFSGRQFSNSRSEMNVSTLELGDSALYLCASSSPQGLRKETQYFGPGTRLLVL.

This chain links TRBV6-5 with TRBJ1-5; D might be TRBD1 (6 bases). Germline V gene data show CDR1 as MNHEY and CDR2 as SVGAGI. The CDR3 consists of 15 residues. Trimming took 0 bases from V and 6 from J, leaving 12 bases between them. CDR3 in DNA: TGTGCCAGCAGTTACTCGGGGGGGGCGGGTCAGCCCCAGCATTTT. This sequence encodes CASSYSGGAGQPQHF.

Remarks on this clone: Other DNA sequences of this sample code for an identical CDR3. V gene TRBV28 combines with J gene TRBJ1-2; 9 nucleotides agree with TRBD1. Unmatched junction bases numbered 0, after V lost 3 bases and J lost 4 bases. The CDR3 contains 13 residues. Germline V CDR1 and CDR2: MDHEN, SYDVKM. Here the CDR3 reads CASSLDRGYGYTF. CDR3 bases: TGTGCCAGCAGTTTGGACAGGGGCTATGGCTACACCTTC.